The present T cell receptor (beta chain) was sequenced within a study of T cells in Graves' hyperthyroidism and ophthalmopathy. The wider study: Staff took peripheral blood when the initial diagnosis was made, before any treatment began. Study findings and constraints: Most thyroid clonotypes with frequency above 0.001 were detected in blood. Median prediction lead before ophthalmopathy onset was around seven months with the model.

CDR3 length: 13 amino acids. Trimming cost V 6 bases and J 0 bases, with 11 bases left between them. CDR1 and CDR2 from the germline V gene are DFQATT and SNEGSKA (reference sequence). TCR beta CDR3 sequences were amplified from RNA transcripts. A first-round RT-PCR of the TCR CDR3 used the HTBI primer set. TCRdb recomputed calls from the multiplex PCR reads with MiXCR, one row per CDR3 protein. The profile shows 370,000 or so distinct CDR3 sequences, approximately 14% of them singletons. Under 12 ml fresh peripheral blood yielded the PBMCs. This clonotype was observed many times. The antigen remains unidentified.

The source is a woman aged 18-35 years with Graves' hyperthyroidism that later progressed to Graves' ophthalmopathy. V usage is TRBV20-1 and J usage is TRBJ1-1, with D maybe TRBD1 (6 bases). Material for sequencing was blood. The CDR3 DNA is TGCAGTGCCATGGGGGGCCTGAACACTGAAGCTTTCTTT. It yields the protein CSAMGGLNTEAFF.